The TCR beta chain under discussion was sequenced for a study of early T cells in non-severe SARS-CoV-2 infection. Study details: Unsorted whole blood bulk RNA was sequenced, with unpaired chains.

The V and J ends lost 7 bases and 9 bases, in that order; junction bases with no gene match: 17. Germline CDR1 is DFQATT and CDR2 is SNEGSKA (reference sequence). The length of the CDR3 is 15 residues. Each CDR3 protein gets one entry after TCRdb re-called the 5' RACE reads with MiXCR. The profile shows roughly 120,000 distinct CDR3 sequences, approximately 15% of them singletons. The sequenced sample consisted of whole blood. The rearrangement joins TRBV20-1 to TRBJ1-5, with 8 bases lining up with TRBD1. The TCR originated in an adult who was a healthcare worker with PCR-confirmed SARS-CoV-2 infection or an uninfected control (not recorded which). CDR3 bases: TGCAGTGTTCCCATCGGACAGGGCCCCTTGAGGCCCCAGCATTTT. Its translation: CSVPIGQGPLRPQHF.